What follows describes a single TCR beta chain. Its antigen is as yet unknown. Germline V gives CDR1 SNHLY, CDR2 FYNNEI. Trimming removed 1 base from V and 5 bases from J, with 11 bases in between. The CDR3 is 14 residues long. The data were produced by immunoSEQ multiplex PCR, yet TCRdb's version contains in-frame clones alone and is incomplete. The profile covers over 75,000 clones, with under 95% appearing a single time and around 0.39% taken by the ten largest. This entry belongs to a study of OX40 agonist ivuxolimab in advanced cancers. Study in general: Dose-escalation patients' cancers were hepatocellular carcinoma, melanoma, renal cell or head and neck cancer. Earlier anti-PD-1, anti-PD-L1 or anti-CTLA-4 therapy was permitted; under 50% had received some. Study-level results: In the 0.1 to 3.0 mg/kg range, CD4+ and CD8+ blood T cells had expanded clonally by week 6. Average numbers of expanded clones were greater in CD8+ T cells than in CD4+.

Material: CD4+ or CD8+ T cells sorted from blood, obtained in a trial of the OX40 agonist ivuxolimab. The sequence was obtained from an adult with an advanced solid tumor such as melanoma, head and neck, liver or kidney cancer. The V call is TRBV2, the J call TRBJ1-1; D is undetermined. The CDR3 reads CASSEDRRWTEAFF. The CDR3 bases are TGTGCCAGCAGTGAAGATAGACGGTGGACTGAAGCTTTCTTT.